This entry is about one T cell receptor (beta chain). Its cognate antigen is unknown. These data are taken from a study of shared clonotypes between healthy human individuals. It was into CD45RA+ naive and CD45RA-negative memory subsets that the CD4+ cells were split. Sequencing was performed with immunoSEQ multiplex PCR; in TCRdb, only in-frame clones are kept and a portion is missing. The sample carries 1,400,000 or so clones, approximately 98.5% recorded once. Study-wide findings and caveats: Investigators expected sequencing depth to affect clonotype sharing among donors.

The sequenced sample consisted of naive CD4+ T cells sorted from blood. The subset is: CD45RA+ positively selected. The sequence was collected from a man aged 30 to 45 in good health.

CDR3: CASSVAGVSYGYTF. The CDR3 nucleotides are TGTGCCAGCAGCGTAGCCGGGGTTAGCTATGGCTACACCTTC. The V call is TRBV9, the J call TRBJ1-2, with D unresolved. Germline CDR1 and CDR2: SGDLS and YYNGEE. V gave up 0 bases and J gave up 4 bases, with 10 bases separating them. The CDR3 has 14 residues. Filled out from reference TRBV9 and TRBJ1-2, the complete variable domain reads DSGVTQTPKHLITATGQRVTLRCSPRSGDLSVYWYQQSLDQGLQFLIQYYNGEERAKGNILERFSAQQFPDLHSELNLSSLELGDSALYFCASSVAGVSYGYTFGSGTRLTVV.